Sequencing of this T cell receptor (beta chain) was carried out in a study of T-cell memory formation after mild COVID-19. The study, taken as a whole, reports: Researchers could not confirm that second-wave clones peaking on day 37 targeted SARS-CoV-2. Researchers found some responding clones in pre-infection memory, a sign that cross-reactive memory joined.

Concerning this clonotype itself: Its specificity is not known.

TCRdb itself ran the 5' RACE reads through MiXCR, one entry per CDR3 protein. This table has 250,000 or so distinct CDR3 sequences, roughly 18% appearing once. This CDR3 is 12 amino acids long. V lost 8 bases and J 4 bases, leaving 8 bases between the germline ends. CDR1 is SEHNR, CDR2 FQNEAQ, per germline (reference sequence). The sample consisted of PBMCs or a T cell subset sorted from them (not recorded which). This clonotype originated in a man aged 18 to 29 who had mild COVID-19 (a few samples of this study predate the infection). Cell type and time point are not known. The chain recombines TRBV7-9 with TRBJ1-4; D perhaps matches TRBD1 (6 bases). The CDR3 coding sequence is TGTGCCAGCGGGACACTTAATGAAAAACTGTTTTTT. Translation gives CASGTLNEKLFF.